These 18 T cell receptor beta chains originate from one sample sequenced in a study of shared clonotypes between healthy human individuals. Naive CD8 cells lacked CD45RO and underwent positive selection for CCR7, leaving out terminally differentiated effector memory CD45RA+ cells. The method was immunoSEQ multiplex PCR; TCRdb's version includes in-frame clones alone and lacks a portion of them. The sample records 1.5 million to 2.5 million clones, approximately 94% being singletons. Sample: naive CD8+ T cells sorted from blood. All receptors derive from a man between 18 and 35 years old in good health.

This clone appeared once. V and J are TRBV13 and TRBJ2-7; 9 bases fit TRBD1. There are 15 residues in the CDR3. V shed 6 bases and J 1 base; nucleotides not matched to a gene: 7. Germline assignment: CDR1 PRHDT and CDR2 FYEKMQ (reference sequence). The CDR3 nucleotides read TGTGCCAGCAGTCAACAGGGGGCGCTATCCTACGAGCAGTACTTC. This codes for CASSQQGALSYEQYF.

The chain recombines TRBV6-5 with TRBJ2-7; 8 bases line up with TRBD1. The trim removed 6 bases at V and 4 bases at J, leaving 8 bases unmatched. Germline lookup yields CDR1 MNHEY and CDR2 SVGAGI. The CDR3 loop spans 14 amino acids. The CDR3: CASSHRGDSYEQYF. CDR3 bases: TGTGCCAGCAGCCACAGGGGGGATTCTTACGAGCAGTACTTC.

The chain carries TRBV28 and TRBJ2-6; D gene unclear. This CDR3 region has 17 residues. The V and J ends lost 2 bases and 0 bases respectively, with 11 bases between them. Germline-derived CDR1 and CDR2 are MDHEN and SYDVKM. The CDR3 here is CASSLGPVLSGANVLTF. Here the CDR3 DNA reads TGTGCCAGCAGTTTAGGTCCAGTCCTCTCTGGGGCCAACGTCCTGACTTTC.

The J gene is TRBJ2-2, the V gene TRBV4-1; TRBD1 agrees at 9 bases. Germline-derived CDR1 and CDR2 are MGHRA and YSYEKL. The CDR3 runs to 16 residues. V was clipped by 1 base and J by 3 bases; unmatched bases: 3. CDR3 sequence reads: CASSQARTGDTGELFF. As DNA, the CDR3 is TGCGCCAGCAGCCAAGCCCGGACAGGGGACACCGGGGAGCTGTTTTTT.

V usage is TRBV6-1 and J usage is TRBJ2-1; D is undetermined. V was trimmed by 1 base and J by 2 bases, leaving 9 bases between them. CDR3 length: 15 amino acids. The germline V gene has CDR1 MNHNS and CDR2 SASEGT. The CDR3 protein is CASSEDRVPYNEQFF. For the CDR3, the DNA is TGTGCCAGCAGTGAAGATCGAGTCCCCTACAATGAGCAGTTCTTC.

V usage is TRBV11-3 and J usage is TRBJ2-6; D ambiguous. The CDR3 length is 16 residues. Germline lookup yields CDR1 SGHNT and CDR2 YENEEA. V lost 5 bases to trimming and J lost 1 base, with 12 bases between them. CDR3: CASSPRTGSGANVLTF. CDR3 nucleotides: TGTGCCAGCAGCCCTAGGACGGGTTCTGGGGCCAACGTCCTGACTTTC.

The chain uses TRBV5-6 and TRBJ2-5; tentatively, D is TRBD1 (6 bases). The CDR3 runs 13 residues. Germline loops: CDR1 SGHDT, CDR2 YYEEEE. Trimming pared 5 bases from V and 7 bases from J, leaving 15 bases between. CDR3 loop: CASRPQGMGTQYF. Written as DNA, the CDR3 is TGTGCCAGCAGACCTCAGGGGATGGGGACCCAGTACTTC.

This clone was seen only once. This chain connects TRBV6-5 to TRBJ1-2; D gene ambiguous. The CDR3 is made up of 15 amino acids. Germline CDR1 MNHEY, CDR2 SVGAGI. Trimming left V 6 bases short and J 4 bases short, with 18 bases between. CDR3 amino acids: CASSLALGSIYGYTF. As DNA, the CDR3 is TGTGCCAGCAGCCTGGCGTTGGGTTCTATCTATGGCTACACCTTC.

This sequence joins TRBV5-4 and TRBJ2-5; 11 bases map to TRBD1. The CDR3 is 15 residues long. Trimming at V came to 2 bases and at J to 4 bases, leaving 4 bases not matched to a gene. The germline V gene encodes CDR1 SGHNT and CDR2 YYREEE (reference sequence). The CDR3 DNA follows: TGTGCCAGCAGCTTTACCGGGACAGGGGGAGAGACCCAGTACTTC. This gives the protein CASSFTGTGGETQYF.

The CDR3 reads CAWSVKGNYGYTF. The CDR3 nucleotides are TGTGCCTGGAGTGTAAAAGGGAACTATGGCTACACCTTC. The chain recombines TRBV30 with TRBJ1-2, with unresolved D. The germline gives CDR1 GTSNPN, CDR2 SVGIG (reference sequence). CDR3 size: 13 residues. V lost 0 bases and J lost 2, with 7 bases in between.

The chain uses TRBV5-1 and TRBJ2-1, with 9 nucleotides matching TRBD1. With V trimmed by 9 bases and J by 5 bases, 21 bases remained unmatched. The length of the CDR3 is 18 residues. Germline CDR1 and CDR2: SGHRS and YFSETQ. As DNA, the CDR3 is TGCGCCAAGGAGTCCGGGACAGGGATCGCCCCCGGGGACAATGAGCAGTTCTTC. Residues: CAKESGTGIAPGDNEQFF.

V is TRBV4-1 and J is TRBJ2-5, with TRBD1 matching 9 bases. The end of the DNA fits TRBJ2-7 better, so the J call may be wrong. The germline CDR1 and CDR2 sequences are MGHRA and YSYEKL. There are 16 residues in the CDR3. CDR3 DNA: TGCGCCAGCAGCCTTGAAAGGACAGGGGTCTCCTACGAGCAGTACTTC. Translation gives CASSLERTGVSYEQYF.

CDR3 sequence reads: CASQGVGNTEAFF. CDR3 bases: TGTGCCAGCCAGGGCGTGGGGAACACTGAAGCTTTCTTT. The chain has TRBV27 and TRBJ1-1; D is perhaps TRBD1 (5 bases). Looked up from germline, CDR1 is MNHEY and CDR2 is SMNVEV (reference sequence). V lost 8 bases to trimming and J lost 1 base, with 11 bases between them. CDR3 size: 13 residues.

This chain links TRBV10-3 with TRBJ2-2; D call uncertain. V was pared by 0 bases and J by 8 bases, with 7 bases between. Germline assignment: CDR1 ENHRY and CDR2 SYGVKD. The length of the CDR3 is 13 residues. The CDR3 nucleotides read TGTGCCATCAGTGAGTCGCGAGCGGGGGAGCTGTTTTTT. The encoded protein is CAISESRAGELFF.

This CDR3 is CASSPTESYGYTF. In DNA, the CDR3 is TGTGCCAGCTCACCGACAGAGTCCTATGGCTACACCTTC. The V gene is TRBV18, the J gene TRBJ1-2; TRBD1 might be the D (5 bases). The germline V gene has CDR1 KGHSH and CDR2 LQKENI. This CDR3 region has 13 residues. Trimming pared 3 bases from V and 4 bases from J, leaving 9 bases between.

The V call is TRBV15, the J call TRBJ1-4; possible D gene TRBD1, 6 bases. The CDR3 is 16 residues long. Germline CDR1 LNHNV, CDR2 YYDKDF (reference sequence). Trimming took off 2 bases at V and 3 bases at J, with 13 bases between the two ends. The chain's CDR3 is CATSRQQGGANEKLFF. As DNA, the CDR3 is TGTGCCACCAGCAGACAACAGGGTGGGGCTAATGAAAAACTGTTTTTT.

The sample holds a few counts of this clone. CDR3 residues: CASSGKAGQGNYGYTF. In nucleotides, the CDR3 is TGTGCCAGCAGCGGAAAGGCGGGACAGGGTAACTATGGCTACACCTTC. The chain combines TRBV7-9 with TRBJ1-2; 9 nucleotides line up with TRBD1. CDR1 is SEHNR and CDR2 is FQNEAQ in the germline V gene (reference sequence). The CDR3 contains 16 residues. V shed 5 bases and J 1 base; nucleotides not matched to a gene: 8.

Remarks on this clone: Different DNA sequences within this sample yield the same CDR3. The chain couples TRBV5-1 to TRBJ2-1, with TRBD2 as a possible D gene (5 bases). Germline CDR1 SGHRS, CDR2 YFSETQ. V shed 0 bases and J shed 8 bases, with 6 bases lying between them. The CDR3 is 12 amino acids. The CDR3 nucleotides are TGCGCCAGCAGCTTGGGGGGAGATGAGCAGTTCTTC. Protein: CASSLGGDEQFF.